The 14 T cell receptor beta chains given below trace back to one sample, sequenced in a study of cytomegalovirus exposure and HLA in healthy donors. This PCR relied on a set of 60 Vbeta primers and 13 Jbeta primers. Profiled with immunoSEQ multiplex PCR; TCRdb holds only in-frame clones, not every one. The sample records over 60,000 clones, 60% to 75% being singletons. Sequencing input: PBMCs. The receptors were gathered from a male donor in good health and CMV-seropositive.

This rearrangement joins TRBV18 to TRBJ2-5; D uncertain. V was trimmed by 4 bases and J by 5 bases, leaving 5 bases between them. The V gene's germline CDR1 is KGHSH and CDR2 LQKENI. CDR3 size: 11 residues. CDR3 sequence: CASSLQETQYF. In nucleotides, the CDR3 is TGTGCCAGCTCACTCCAGGAGACCCAGTACTTC.

The chain carries TRBV6-1 and TRBJ2-3; no reliable D call. The V gene lost 3 bases and the J gene lost 4 bases, with 8 bases spanning the gap. Per the germline V gene, CDR1 is MNHNS and CDR2 is SASEGT. The CDR3 is 13 residues long. CDR3 protein: CASSEVRADTQYF. The CDR3 nucleotides are TGTGCCAGCAGTGAGGTTAGAGCAGATACGCAGTATTTT.

For the CDR3, the DNA is TGCGCCAGCAGCCATGACAGGGGGTATAATTCACCCCTCCACTTT. The encoded protein is CASSHDRGYNSPLHF. This chain links TRBV4-3 with TRBJ1-6; 9 bases are shared with TRBD1. The length of the CDR3 is 15 residues. The germline V gene has CDR1 LGHNA and CDR2 YSLEER. V gave up 3 bases and J gave up 4 bases; unmatched junction bases: 1.

The chain has TRBV6-5 and TRBJ2-3; TRBD2 matches 9 bases. Germline V gives CDR1 MNHEY, CDR2 SVGAGI. V was clipped by 6 bases and J by 0 bases; unmatched bases: 4. The CDR3 spans 15 residues. DNA for the CDR3: TGTGCCAGCAGGGAGACTAGCGGTAGCACAGATACGCAGTATTTT. It specifies CASRETSGSTDTQYF.

The chain has TRBV5-4 and TRBJ2-2, with D tentatively TRBD1 (6 bases). Trimming left V 2 bases short and J 2 bases short, with 10 bases between. This CDR3 is 15 amino acids long. Germline V CDR1 and CDR2: SGHNT, YYREEE (reference sequence). CDR3 in amino acids: CASSFDRSNTGELFF. The CDR3 coding sequence is TGTGCCAGCAGCTTTGACAGGAGTAACACCGGGGAGCTGTTTTTT.

The rearrangement joins TRBV6-8 to TRBJ2-5; 16 positions match TRBD2. This CDR3 comprises 18 residues. With 0 bases clipped from V and 5 bases from J, the junction kept 6 bases outside the gene matches. The V gene's germline CDR1 is MNHGY and CDR2 SAAAGT. The CDR3: CASSYSPGLAGGPETQYF. The CDR3 region has the DNA TGTGCCAGCAGTTACTCTCCGGGACTAGCGGGAGGGCCGGAGACCCAGTACTTC.

This rearrangement joins TRBV10-3 to TRBJ2-4; 7 bases are shared with TRBD2. CDR1 and CDR2 from the germline V gene are ENHRY and SYGVKD. Trimming cost V 6 bases and J 8 bases; bases outside gene matches: 16. This CDR3 comprises 16 residues. The CDR3 sequence is CAISPQTSVAGDIQYF. The DNA for the CDR3 is TGTGCCATCAGCCCCCAAACTAGTGTCGCGGGGGACATTCAGTACTTC.

This clone came up once. The chain joins TRBV7-2 to TRBJ1-5; unclear D gene. The CDR3 loop spans 13 amino acids. The germline V gene has CDR1 SGHTA and CDR2 FQGNSA. V was pared by 5 bases and J by 4 bases, with 9 bases between. CDR3 sequence reads: CASSAVQNQPQHF. CDR3 nucleotides: TGTGCCAGCAGCGCAGTGCAAAATCAGCCCCAGCATTTT.

The table lists this clone with a few counts. The chain links TRBV6-5 to TRBJ2-5; D might be TRBD1 (5 bases). The CDR3 length is 16 residues. Trimming took 0 bases from V and 6 from J, leaving 17 bases between them. Germline V gene lookup returns CDR1 MNHEY and CDR2 SVGAGI. CDR3 loop: CASSYSLAGLRQTQYF. The DNA of the CDR3 is TGTGCCAGCAGTTACTCGTTGGCAGGGCTTAGACAGACCCAGTACTTC.

The chain couples TRBV7-2 to TRBJ2-3, with TRBD2 matching over 11 bases. There are 16 residues in the CDR3. Looked up from germline, CDR1 is SGHTA and CDR2 is FQGNSA. Trimming removed 1 base from V and 5 bases from J; junction bases left unmatched: 5. The CDR3 DNA sequence: TGTGCCAGCAGCTTAGAACTAGCGGGGGTTGAAGATACGCAGTATTTT. Protein: CASSLELAGVEDTQYF.

V is TRBV18 and J is TRBJ2-1; 11 positions match TRBD2. Germline V gene lookup returns CDR1 KGHSH and CDR2 LQKENI. The CDR3 spans 18 residues. The ends lost 3 bases at V and 1 base at J; junction bases unmatched: 8. The CDR3 sequence is CASSPVLGLADSYNEQFF. CDR3 DNA: TGTGCCAGCTCACCGGTCCTGGGACTAGCGGATTCCTACAATGAGCAGTTCTTC.

The chain couples TRBV11-2 to TRBJ1-3; tentatively, D is TRBD1 (6 bases). This CDR3 has 15 amino acids. Germline V gene data show CDR1 as SGHAT and CDR2 as FQNNGV. Trimming took 6 bases from V and 3 from J, leaving 15 bases between them. The CDR3 DNA reads as TGTGCCAGCAGTACAGATGGACAGTATGGAAACACCATATATTTT. This gives the protein CASSTDGQYGNTIYF.

This sequence joins TRBV6-6 and TRBJ1-5, with D perhaps TRBD1 (5 bases). V was shortened by 5 bases and J by 2 bases, with 13 bases between the two germline ends. CDR1 is MNHNY, CDR2 SVGAGI, per germline (reference sequence). There are 15 residues in the CDR3. The CDR3 nucleotides are TGTGCCAGCAGTAAAGATACGGGGGGCAATCAGCCCCAGCATTTT. Translation: CASSKDTGGNQPQHF.

The chain recombines TRBV10-1 with TRBJ2-3; a weak D match, TRBD1 (6 bases). Germline V gives CDR1 WNHNN, CDR2 SYGVQD (reference sequence). V lost 8 bases and J lost 1, with 10 bases in between. This CDR3 has 13 residues. The CDR3 DNA reads as TGCGCCAGCTCTACAGGGCGCACAGATACGCAGTATTTT. This encodes CASSTGRTDTQYF.